This TCR beta chain was profiled in a study of CD8+ T cells in alopecia areata. Broader study findings: In scalp and blood, many expanded lesional clones persisted during tofacitinib.

Treatment described: oral pan-JAK inhibitor, 5-10 mg twice daily. With respect to this clone: Its antigen is unknown.

From germline, CDR1 is SGHVS and CDR2 FNYEAQ. Deletions cut 1 base from V and 2 bases from J, with 11 bases between. The length of the CDR3 is 15 residues. Reverse transcribed after extraction, RNA yielded cDNA as the sequencing template. The repertoire was sequenced with immunoSEQ multiplex PCR; TCRdb's copy has only in-frame clones and lacks some. Of about 100,000 clones listed, 84% are singletons. The chain links TRBV7-6 to TRBJ1-1; TRBD1 might be the D (5 bases). Specimen: CD8+ T cells sorted from blood, collected at week 24, from a patient treated with tofacitinib. The receptor was isolated from a human donor with alopecia areata. DNA of the CDR3: TGTGCCAGCAGCTTAGGCCAGGGAATTAACACTGAAGCTTTCTTT. Protein: CASSLGQGINTEAFF.